These T cell receptor beta chains were read from a single sample in a study of blood T cell repertoires in COVID-19. Generated by immunoSEQ multiplex PCR, the TCRdb table keeps only in-frame clones and is missing some. Of about 120,000 clones in the sample, more than 75% were seen once. The sample consisted of peripheral blood. The receptors derive from a woman between 45 and 60 years old with acute or convalescent COVID-19. CDR3s include the opening cysteine and the closing phenylalanine or tryptophan. Fields, in order: D gene, clone size, J gene, V gene, CDR3 protein, CDR3 DNA. The D gene is left open where the match is weak. Rows give clone size only sometimes, using once, few, many, or a class for an expanded clone.

D: NA; size: NA; J: TRBJ2-7; V: TRBV5-1; CDR3: CASSARLGIYEQYF; DNA: TGCGCCAGCAGCGCCCGACTGGGTATCTACGAGCAGTACTTC
D: TRBD2; size: NA; J: TRBJ2-1; V: TRBV3-1/TRBV3-2; CDR3: CASSPRGGNEQFF; DNA: TGTGCCAGCAGCCCCCGGGGAGGGAATGAGCAGTTCTTC
D: TRBD2; size: NA; J: TRBJ2-7; V: TRBV11-2; CDR3: CASSTHTGTTYEQYF; DNA: TGTGCCAGCAGTACCCACACCGGGACTACATACGAGCAGTACTTC
D: TRBD2; size: once; J: TRBJ2-7; V: TRBV7-9; CDR3: CASSPGGLREQYF; DNA: TGTGCCAGCAGCCCCGGGGGGTTACGGGAGCAGTACTTC
D: NA; size: NA; J: TRBJ1-1; V: TRBV30; CDR3: CAWSNRVNTEAFF; DNA: TGTGCCTGGAGTAACAGGGTGAACACTGAAGCTTTCTTT
D: TRBD2; size: NA; J: TRBJ2-7; V: TRBV9; CDR3: CASSVGGRYDEQYF; DNA: TGTGCCAGCAGCGTAGGCGGGAGGTATGACGAGCAGTACTTC
D: TRBD1; size: NA; J: TRBJ1-2; V: TRBV7-9; CDR3: CASSLGQGGDGYTF; DNA: TGTGCCAGCAGCTTAGGGCAGGGGGGTGATGGCTACACCTTC
D: NA; size: NA; J: TRBJ2-2; V: TRBV25-1; CDR3: CASSDPSYTGELFF; DNA: TGTGCCAGCAGTGATCCGAGCTACACCGGGGAGCTGTTTTTT
D: NA; size: NA; J: TRBJ1-2; V: TRBV7-2; CDR3: CASSLATESPYGYTF; DNA: TGTGCCAGCAGCCTCGCGACAGAATCACCCTATGGCTACACCTTC
D: NA; size: NA; J: TRBJ1-2; V: TRBV27; CDR3: CASSLLKGLGYGYTF; DNA: TGTGCCAGCAGTTTATTAAAGGGGCTGGGCTATGGCTACACCTTC
D: NA; size: NA; J: TRBJ1-1; V: TRBV6-5; CDR3: CASSRGLNTEAFF; DNA: TGTGCCAGCAGTAGGGGCCTTAACACTGAAGCTTTCTTT
D: NA; size: NA; J: TRBJ1-1; V: TRBV13; CDR3: CASSARQEITPEAFF; DNA: TGTGCCAGCAGCGCCCGACAGGAGATCACCCCTGAAGCTTTCTTT
D: TRBD1; size: NA; J: TRBJ2-3; V: TRBV18; CDR3: CASSPRDRGEDTQYF; DNA: TGTGCCAGCTCACCCCGGGACAGGGGGGAAGATACGCAGTATTTT
D: TRBD1; size: NA; J: TRBJ1-2; V: TRBV29-1; CDR3: CSAGDSSSYGYTF; DNA: TGCAGCGCGGGGGACAGTTCGTCTTATGGCTACACCTTC
D: TRBD1; size: NA; J: TRBJ2-4; V: TRBV6-5; CDR3: CASSYLGGQNIQYF; DNA: TGTGCCAGCAGTTACTTAGGGGGCCAGAACATTCAGTACTTC
D: TRBD2; size: NA; J: TRBJ2-1; V: TRBV4-3; CDR3: CASSQDPGGANNEQFF; DNA: TGCGCCAGCAGCCAAGATCCCGGGGGGGCCAACAATGAGCAGTTCTTC
D: TRBD1; size: NA; J: TRBJ1-2; V: TRBV19; CDR3: CASSPDRDRVYGYTF; DNA: TGTGCCAGTAGTCCGGACAGGGATCGGGTCTATGGCTACACCTTC
D: TRBD2; size: NA; J: TRBJ2-1; V: TRBV5-1; CDR3: CASSFTTSGRSNEQFF; DNA: TGCGCCAGCAGCTTTACAACTAGCGGGAGGTCCAATGAGCAGTTCTTC
D: TRBD2; size: NA; J: TRBJ2-1; V: TRBV5-4; CDR3: CASSFTGGGSYNEQFF; DNA: TGTGCCAGCAGCTTCACCGGCGGGGGCTCCTACAATGAGCAGTTCTTC
D: NA; size: NA; J: TRBJ2-1; V: TRBV24-1; CDR3: CATSARVIGNEQFF; DNA: TGTGCCACCAGTGCGAGGGTAATAGGAAATGAGCAGTTCTTC
D: TRBD1; size: NA; J: TRBJ2-1; V: TRBV6-6; CDR3: CASRTTGVYNEQFF; DNA: TGTGCCAGCAGAACGACAGGGGTCTACAATGAGCAGTTCTTC
D: NA; size: NA; J: TRBJ1-1; V: TRBV29-1; CDR3: CSLWTANTEAFF; DNA: TGCAGCCTGTGGACAGCGAACACTGAAGCTTTCTTT
D: NA; size: NA; J: TRBJ1-3; V: TRBV19; CDR3: CASSRRDDIGNTIYF; DNA: TGTGCCAGTAGTCGCCGTGATGACATTGGAAACACCATATATTTT
D: NA; size: NA; J: TRBJ1-2; V: TRBV7-2; CDR3: CASSLGVEGGYTF; DNA: TGTGCCAGCAGCTTAGGTGTGGAGGGTGGCTACACCTTC
D: NA; size: NA; J: TRBJ2-7; V: TRBV12-3/TRBV12-4; CDR3: CAVRGKTYEQYF; DNA: TGTGCCGTCAGGGGAAAGACCTACGAGCAGTACTTC
D: TRBD1; size: NA; J: TRBJ1-1; V: TRBV7-9; CDR3: CASSGTGESNTEAFF; DNA: TGTGCCAGCAGCGGGACAGGGGAATCGAACACTGAAGCTTTCTTT
D: NA; size: NA; J: TRBJ1-2; V: TRBV27; CDR3: CASSLMGSLGYTF; DNA: TGTGCCAGCAGTTTAATGGGCAGTTTAGGCTACACCTTC
D: NA; size: NA; J: TRBJ1-4; V: TRBV11-2; CDR3: CASSLAQGSEKLFF; DNA: TGTGCCAGCAGCTTAGCGCAGGGGAGCGAAAAACTGTTTTTT
D: NA; size: NA; J: TRBJ2-7; V: TRBV2; CDR3: CASSQAAYEQYF; DNA: TGTGCCAGCAGCCAGGCCGCCTACGAGCAGTACTTC
D: NA; size: NA; J: TRBJ1-2; V: TRBV7-2; CDR3: CASSPGAGMAYGYTF; DNA: TGTGCCAGCAGCCCCGGGGCGGGAATGGCCTATGGCTACACCTTC
D: NA; size: NA; J: TRBJ1-3; V: TRBV6-5; CDR3: CASRQGLTSGNTIYF; DNA: TGTGCCAGCAGGCAGGGCTTGACCTCTGGAAACACCATATATTTT
D: NA; size: NA; J: TRBJ1-2; V: TRBV7-2; CDR3: CASSLVGSNYGYTF; DNA: TGTGCCAGCAGCTTAGTTGGTAGCAACTATGGCTACACCTTC
D: TRBD2; size: NA; J: TRBJ2-5; V: TRBV6-2/TRBV6-3; CDR3: CASSSTGLAGQETQYF; DNA: TGTGCCAGCAGCTCTACGGGACTAGCGGGGCAAGAGACCCAGTACTTC
D: NA; size: many; J: TRBJ1-2; V: TRBV6-5; CDR3: CASSPRTDGNGYTF; DNA: TGTGCCAGCAGCCCCCGGACAGACGGCAATGGCTACACCTTC
D: NA; size: NA; J: TRBJ1-5; V: TRBV12-3/TRBV12-4; CDR3: CASGRGYQPQHF; DNA: TGTGCCAGCGGTAGGGGGTATCAGCCCCAGCATTTT
D: TRBD2; size: NA; J: TRBJ2-3; V: TRBV6-5; CDR3: CASKLAGTDTQYF; DNA: TGTGCCAGCAAACTAGCGGGCACAGATACGCAGTATTTT
D: NA; size: NA; J: TRBJ2-3; V: TRBV5-1; CDR3: CASSTDIPSTDTQYF; DNA: TGCGCCAGCAGTACCGACATTCCTAGCACAGATACGCAGTATTTT
D: TRBD1; size: NA; J: TRBJ1-3; V: TRBV9; CDR3: CASSVTGGSRNTIYF; DNA: TGTGCCAGCAGCGTAACAGGGGGTAGTAGAAACACCATATATTTT
D: NA; size: NA; J: TRBJ2-1; V: TRBV19; CDR3: CASKKDSLSYNEQFF; DNA: TGTGCCAGTAAAAAGGACAGCCTCTCCTACAATGAGCAGTTCTTC
D: NA; size: NA; J: TRBJ1-2; V: TRBV7-6; CDR3: CASSLAMGVNYGYTF; DNA: TGTGCCAGCAGCTTAGCGATGGGAGTTAACTATGGCTACACCTTC
D: NA; size: NA; J: TRBJ1-4; V: TRBV5-1; CDR3: CASSSAGLGTNEKLFF; DNA: TGCGCCAGCAGCTCCGCGGGATTGGGAACTAATGAAAAACTGTTTTTT
D: NA; size: NA; J: TRBJ1-5; V: TRBV6-2/TRBV6-3; CDR3: CASSQPSSAGPQHF; DNA: TGTGCCAGCAGCCAACCCTCTTCCGCCGGGCCCCAGCATTTT